This entry is about one T cell receptor beta chain. One end of the junction does not line up with germline, which may come from a read error. This CDR3 has 15 amino acids. Germline CDR1 reads SSHAT; CDR2 reads FNYEAQ (reference sequence). Assay used: immunoSEQ multiplex PCR; TCRdb lists only in-frame clones, some missing. The data show some 28,000 clones, approximately 54% seen once. This sample stems from a study of early stage breast cancer tumors. Material for sequencing was breast tumor tissue. The clonotype originates from a person between 50 and 60 years old with breast cancer. The rearrangement uses TRBV7-7 and TRBJ2-1, with 7 bases aligning to TRBD1. The CDR3 here is CASSYKGAPNNEQFF. The CDR3 region has the DNA TGTGCTAGCAGCTACAAGGGGGCCCCAAACAATGAGCAGTTCTTC.